This T cell receptor (beta chain) was recorded in a study of radiotherapy plus CTLA-4 blockade in lung cancer. General study findings and limits: Clones derived from tumor TCRs expanded in blood after radiotherapy plus ipilimumab.

Only in-frame clones appear in the TCRdb table, and some are missing; sequencing was by immunoSEQ multiplex PCR. The sample holds about 95,000 clones, roughly 80% seen once. As concerns this clone: Its target is not known.

Per the germline V gene, CDR1 is MDHEN and CDR2 is SYDVKM. This CDR3 is 21 amino acids long. With 1 base clipped from V and 1 base from J, the junction kept 17 bases outside the gene matches. The sequenced sample was peripheral blood, obtained from a patient treated with radiotherapy plus ipilimumab. The clonotype comes from a human donor with non-small cell lung cancer who had stable disease on radiotherapy plus ipilimumab. V gene TRBV28 combines with J gene TRBJ2-4; 9 bases match TRBD2. The CDR3 loop is CASSLSFFGDSGRVAKNIQYF. The CDR3 coding sequence is TGTGCCAGCAGTTTATCCTTTTTCGGGGATAGCGGGAGAGTGGCCAAAAACATTCAGTACTTC. The variable domain in full, completed from reference TRBV28 and TRBJ2-4, reads DVKVTQSSRYLVKRTGEKVFLECVQDMDHENMFWYRQDPGLGLRLIYFSYDVKMKEKGDIPEGYSVSREKKERFSLILESASTNQTSMYLCASSLSFFGDSGRVAKNIQYFGAGTRLSVL.